This T cell receptor (beta chain) is from a study of cytomegalovirus exposure and HLA in healthy donors. Study-wide context: Earlier work reported approximately 100 million unique TCR beta sequences from 150 million to 200 million T cells.

V was cut by 5 bases and J by 6 bases, with 11 bases left in between. This CDR3 comprises 13 residues. Germline V gene data show CDR1 as SGHTA and CDR2 as FQGNSA. As for this clone: Antigen unknown.

Study-wide findings and caveats: In an earlier analysis, most TCR beta V segments were productive about 87% or about 30% of the time. Roughly uniform sequencing depth across donors was assumed, possibly incorrectly. There were over 150 TCR beta chains listed as cytomegalovirus-associated.

Primers: 60 Vbeta forward and 13 Jbeta reverse. Generated by immunoSEQ multiplex PCR, the TCRdb table keeps only in-frame clones and is missing some. The sample comprises 150,000 to 200,000 clones, about four fifths of which are singletons, and nearly 8.5% rests with the top ten. The receptor was isolated from a male donor in good health and CMV-seropositive. Sample: PBMCs. This sequence joins TRBV7-2 and TRBJ1-5; a possible D gene is TRBD1 (5 bases). CDR3 nucleotide sequence: TGTGCCAGCAGCCCGCAAACAGGTCAGCCCCAGCATTTT. As protein: CASSPQTGQPQHF.